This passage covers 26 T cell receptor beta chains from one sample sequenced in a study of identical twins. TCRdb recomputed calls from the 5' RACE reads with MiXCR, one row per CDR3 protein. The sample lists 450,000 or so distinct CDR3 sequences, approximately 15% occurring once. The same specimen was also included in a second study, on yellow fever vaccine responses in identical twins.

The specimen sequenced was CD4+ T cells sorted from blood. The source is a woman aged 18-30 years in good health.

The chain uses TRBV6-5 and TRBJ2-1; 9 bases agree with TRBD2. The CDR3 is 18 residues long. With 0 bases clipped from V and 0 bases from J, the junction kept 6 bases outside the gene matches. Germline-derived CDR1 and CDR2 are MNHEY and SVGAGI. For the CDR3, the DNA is TGTGCCAGCAGTTACTCGGGATTAGCGGGGGTCTCCTACAATGAGCAGTTCTTC. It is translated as CASSYSGLAGVSYNEQFF.

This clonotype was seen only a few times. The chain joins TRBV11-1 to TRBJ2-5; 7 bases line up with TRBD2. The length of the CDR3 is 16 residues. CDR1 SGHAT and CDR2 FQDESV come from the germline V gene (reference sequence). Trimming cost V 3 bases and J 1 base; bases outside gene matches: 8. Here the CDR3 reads CASSFASAGSQETQYF. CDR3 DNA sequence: TGTGCCAGCAGCTTTGCCTCAGCGGGGTCCCAAGAGACCCAGTACTTC.

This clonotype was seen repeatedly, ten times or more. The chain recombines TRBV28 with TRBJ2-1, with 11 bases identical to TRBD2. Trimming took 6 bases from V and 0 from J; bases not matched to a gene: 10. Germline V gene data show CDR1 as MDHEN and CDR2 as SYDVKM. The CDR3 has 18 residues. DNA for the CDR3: TGTGCCAGCAGCAATGGACTAGCGGGTGCCCTCTCCTACAATGAGCAGTTCTTC. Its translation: CASSNGLAGALSYNEQFF.

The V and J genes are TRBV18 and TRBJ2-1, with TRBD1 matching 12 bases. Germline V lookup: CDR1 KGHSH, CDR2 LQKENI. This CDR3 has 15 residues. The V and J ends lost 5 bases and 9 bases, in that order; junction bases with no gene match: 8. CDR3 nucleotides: TGTGCCAGCTCAACCCGGGACAGGGGGCTTGTTGAGCAGTTCTTC. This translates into CASSTRDRGLVEQFF.

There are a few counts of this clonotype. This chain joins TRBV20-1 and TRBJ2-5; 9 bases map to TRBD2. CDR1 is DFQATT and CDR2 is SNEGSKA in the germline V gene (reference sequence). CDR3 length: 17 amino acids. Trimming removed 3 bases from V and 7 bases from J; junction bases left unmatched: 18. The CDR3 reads CSARVAGAGHNRLTQYF. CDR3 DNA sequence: TGCAGTGCTAGGGTAGCGGGAGCAGGGCACAACCGGTTGACCCAGTACTTC.

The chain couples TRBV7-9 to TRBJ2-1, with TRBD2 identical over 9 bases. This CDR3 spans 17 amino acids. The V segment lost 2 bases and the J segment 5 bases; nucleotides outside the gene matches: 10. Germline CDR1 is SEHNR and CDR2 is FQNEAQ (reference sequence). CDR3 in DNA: TGTGCCAGCAGCTTAAAGATTGCTAGCGGGGTTCACAATGAGCAGTTCTTC. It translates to CASSLKIASGVHNEQFF.

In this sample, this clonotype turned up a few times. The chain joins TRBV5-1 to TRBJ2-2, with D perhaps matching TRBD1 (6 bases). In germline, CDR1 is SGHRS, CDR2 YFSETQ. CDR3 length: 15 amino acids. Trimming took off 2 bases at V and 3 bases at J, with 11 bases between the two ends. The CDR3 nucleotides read TGCGCCAGCAGCTTACAGGGTGGGGACACCGGGGAGCTGTTTTTT. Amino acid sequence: CASSLQGGDTGELFF.

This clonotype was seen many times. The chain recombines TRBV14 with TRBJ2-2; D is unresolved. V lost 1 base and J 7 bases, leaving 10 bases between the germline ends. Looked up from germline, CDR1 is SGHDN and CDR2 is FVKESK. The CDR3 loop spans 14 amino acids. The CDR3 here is CASSQVIAVGELFF. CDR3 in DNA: TGTGCCAGCAGCCAAGTTATTGCGGTCGGGGAGCTGTTTTTT. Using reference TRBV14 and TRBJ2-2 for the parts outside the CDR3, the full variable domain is EAGVTQFPSHSVIEKGQTVTLRCDPISGHDNLYWYRRVMGKEIKFLLHFVKESKQDESGMPNNRFLAERTGGTYSTLKVQPAELEDSGVYFCASSQVIAVGELFFGEGSRLTVL.

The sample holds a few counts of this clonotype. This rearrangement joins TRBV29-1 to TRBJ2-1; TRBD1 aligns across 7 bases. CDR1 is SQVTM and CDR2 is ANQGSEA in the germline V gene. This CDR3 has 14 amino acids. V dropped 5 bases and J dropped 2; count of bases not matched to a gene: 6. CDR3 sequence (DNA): TGCAGCGTTAGCGGACAGGCCGCCTACAATGAGCAGTTCTTC. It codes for CSVSGQAAYNEQFF.

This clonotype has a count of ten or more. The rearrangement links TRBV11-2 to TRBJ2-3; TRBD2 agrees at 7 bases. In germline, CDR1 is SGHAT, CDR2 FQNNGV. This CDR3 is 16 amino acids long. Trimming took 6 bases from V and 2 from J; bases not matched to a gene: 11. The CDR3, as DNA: TGTGCCAGCAGAAAAAAGCGGGGACCTAACACAGATACGCAGTATTTT. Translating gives CASRKKRGPNTDTQYF.

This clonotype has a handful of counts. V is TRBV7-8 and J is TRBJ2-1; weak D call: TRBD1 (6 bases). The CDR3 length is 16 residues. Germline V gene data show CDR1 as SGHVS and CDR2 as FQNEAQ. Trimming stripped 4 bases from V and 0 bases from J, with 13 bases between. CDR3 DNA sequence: TGTGCCAGCAGCTCAGGGGCAGGACGCTCCTACAATGAGCAGTTCTTC. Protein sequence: CASSSGAGRSYNEQFF.

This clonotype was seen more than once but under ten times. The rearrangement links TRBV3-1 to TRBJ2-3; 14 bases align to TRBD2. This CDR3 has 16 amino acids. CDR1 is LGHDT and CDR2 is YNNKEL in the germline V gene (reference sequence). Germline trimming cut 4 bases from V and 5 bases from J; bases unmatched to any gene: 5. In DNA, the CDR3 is TGTGCCAGCAGCCCCGGGACTAGCGGGGGCGGAGATACGCAGTATTTT. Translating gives CASSPGTSGGGDTQYF.

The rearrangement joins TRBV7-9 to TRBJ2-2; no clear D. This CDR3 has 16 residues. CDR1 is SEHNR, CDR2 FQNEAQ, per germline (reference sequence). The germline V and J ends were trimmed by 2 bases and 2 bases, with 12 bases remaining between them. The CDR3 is CASSLLPAGNTGELFF. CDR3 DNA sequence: TGTGCCAGCAGCTTACTTCCGGCAGGCAACACCGGGGAGCTGTTTTTT.

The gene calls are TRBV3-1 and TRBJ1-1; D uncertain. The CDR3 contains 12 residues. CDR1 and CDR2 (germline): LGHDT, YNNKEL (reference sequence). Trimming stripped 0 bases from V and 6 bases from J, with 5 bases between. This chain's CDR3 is CASSQDVAEAFF. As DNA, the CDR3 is TGTGCCAGCAGCCAAGATGTCGCTGAAGCTTTCTTT. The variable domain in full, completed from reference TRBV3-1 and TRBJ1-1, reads DTAVSQTPKYLVTQMGNDKSIKCEQNLGHDTMYWYKQDSKKFLKIMFSYNNKELIINETVPNRFSPKSPDKAHLNLHINSLELGDSAVYFCASSQDVAEAFFGQGTRLTVV.

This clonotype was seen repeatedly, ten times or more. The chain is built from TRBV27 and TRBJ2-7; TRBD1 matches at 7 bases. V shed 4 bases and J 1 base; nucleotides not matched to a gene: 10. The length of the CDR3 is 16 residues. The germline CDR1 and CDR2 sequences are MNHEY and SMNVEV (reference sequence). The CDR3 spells CASSSGTAIRSYEQYF. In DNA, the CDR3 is TGTGCCAGCAGTTCCGGGACAGCCATTCGTTCCTACGAGCAGTACTTC.

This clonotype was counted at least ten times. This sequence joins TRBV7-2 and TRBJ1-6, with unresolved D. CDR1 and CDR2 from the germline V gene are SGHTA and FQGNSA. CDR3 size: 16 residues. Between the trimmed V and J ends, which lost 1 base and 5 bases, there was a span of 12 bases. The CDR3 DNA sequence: TGTGCCAGCAGCTTAGACGGTGTGATTCATAATTCACCCCTCCACTTT. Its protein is CASSLDGVIHNSPLHF.

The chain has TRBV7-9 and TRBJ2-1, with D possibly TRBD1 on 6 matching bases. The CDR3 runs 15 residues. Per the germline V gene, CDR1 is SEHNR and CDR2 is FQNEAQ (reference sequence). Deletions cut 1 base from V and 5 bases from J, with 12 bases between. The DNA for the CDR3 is TGTGCCAGCAGCTTAGGACAGGTACTAAACAATGAGCAGTTCTTC. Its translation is CASSLGQVLNNEQFF.

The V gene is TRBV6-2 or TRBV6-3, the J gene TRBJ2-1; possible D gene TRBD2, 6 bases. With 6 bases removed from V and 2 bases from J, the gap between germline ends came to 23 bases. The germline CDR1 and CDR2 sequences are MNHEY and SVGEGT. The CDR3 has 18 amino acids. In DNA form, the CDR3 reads TGTGCCAGCAGGTCGGGTGGAGGGTGGGCTTATACCTACAATGAGCAGTTCTTC. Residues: CASRSGGGWAYTYNEQFF.

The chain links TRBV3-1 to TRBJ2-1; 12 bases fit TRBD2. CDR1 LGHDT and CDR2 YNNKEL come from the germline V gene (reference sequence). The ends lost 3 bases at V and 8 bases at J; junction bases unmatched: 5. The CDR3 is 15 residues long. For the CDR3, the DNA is TGTGCCAGCAGCCAGACTAGCGGGAGTTTGGATGAGCAGTTCTTC. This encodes CASSQTSGSLDEQFF.

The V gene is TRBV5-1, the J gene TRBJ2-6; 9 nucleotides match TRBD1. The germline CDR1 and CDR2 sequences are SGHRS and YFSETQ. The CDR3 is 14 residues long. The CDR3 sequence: CGTGEFSGANVLTF. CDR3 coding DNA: TGCGGGACAGGGGAATTCTCTGGGGCCAACGTCCTGACTTTC. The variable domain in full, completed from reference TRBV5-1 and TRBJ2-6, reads KAGVTQTPRYLIKTRGQQVTLSCSPISGHRSVSWYQQTPGQGLQFLFEYFSETQRNKGNFPGRFSGRQFSNSRSEMNVSTLELGDSALYLCGTGEFSGANVLTFGAGSRLTVL.

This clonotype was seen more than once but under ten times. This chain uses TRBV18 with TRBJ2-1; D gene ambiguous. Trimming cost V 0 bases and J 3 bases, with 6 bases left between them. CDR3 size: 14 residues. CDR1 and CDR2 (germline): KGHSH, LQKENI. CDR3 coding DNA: TGTGCCAGCTCACCACCGGATCGCTACAATGAGCAGTTCTTC. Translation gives CASSPPDRYNEQFF. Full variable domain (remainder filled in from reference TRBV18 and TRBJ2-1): NAGVMQNPRHLVRRRGQEARLRCSPMKGHSHVYWYRQLPEEGLKFMVYLQKENIIDESGMPKERFSAEFPKEGPSILRIQQVVRGDSAAYFCASSPPDRYNEQFFGPGTRLTVL.

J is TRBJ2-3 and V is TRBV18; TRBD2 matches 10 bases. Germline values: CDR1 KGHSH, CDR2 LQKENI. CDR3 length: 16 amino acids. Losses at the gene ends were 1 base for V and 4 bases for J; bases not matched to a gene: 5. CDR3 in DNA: TGTGCCAGCTCACCACTCCGTCTAGCGGGGGCAGATACGCAGTATTTT. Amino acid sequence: CASSPLRLAGADTQYF.

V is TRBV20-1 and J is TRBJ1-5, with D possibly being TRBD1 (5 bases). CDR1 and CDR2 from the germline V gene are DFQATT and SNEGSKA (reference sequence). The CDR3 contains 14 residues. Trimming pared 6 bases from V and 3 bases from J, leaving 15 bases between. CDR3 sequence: CSARLDSNNQPQHF. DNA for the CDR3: TGCAGTGCCAGACTTGACAGTAACAATCAGCCCCAGCATTTT.

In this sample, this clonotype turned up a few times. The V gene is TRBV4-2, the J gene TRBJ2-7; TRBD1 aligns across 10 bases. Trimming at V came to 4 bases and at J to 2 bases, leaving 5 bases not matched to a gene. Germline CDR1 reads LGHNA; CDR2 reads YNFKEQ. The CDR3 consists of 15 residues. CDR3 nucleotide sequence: TGTGCCAGCAGCCCCCGGACAGGGGGGCCCTACGAGCAGTACTTC. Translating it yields CASSPRTGGPYEQYF.

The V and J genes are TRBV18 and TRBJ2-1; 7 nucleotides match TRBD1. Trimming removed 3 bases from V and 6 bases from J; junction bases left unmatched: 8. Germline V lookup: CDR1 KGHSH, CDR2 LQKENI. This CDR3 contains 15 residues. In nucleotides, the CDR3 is TGTGCCAGCTCACCCCAGGGGGTCTATAGCAATGAGCAGTTCTTC. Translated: CASSPQGVYSNEQFF.

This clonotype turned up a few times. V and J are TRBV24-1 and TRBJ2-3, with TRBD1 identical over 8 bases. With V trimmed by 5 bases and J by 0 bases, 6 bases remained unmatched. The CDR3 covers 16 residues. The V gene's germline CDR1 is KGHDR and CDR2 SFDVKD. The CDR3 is CATSGSRQGSTDTQYF. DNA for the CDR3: TGTGCCACCAGTGGATCCCGACAGGGGAGCACAGATACGCAGTATTTT.